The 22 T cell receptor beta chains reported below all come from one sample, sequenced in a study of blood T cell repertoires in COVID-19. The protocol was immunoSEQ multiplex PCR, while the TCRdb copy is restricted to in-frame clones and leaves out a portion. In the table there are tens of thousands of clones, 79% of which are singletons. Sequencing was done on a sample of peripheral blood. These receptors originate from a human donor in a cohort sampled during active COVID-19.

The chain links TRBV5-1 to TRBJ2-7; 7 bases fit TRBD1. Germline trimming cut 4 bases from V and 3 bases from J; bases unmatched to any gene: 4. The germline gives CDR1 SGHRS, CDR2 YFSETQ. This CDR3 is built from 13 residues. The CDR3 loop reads CASSRGQNYEQYF. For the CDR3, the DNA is TGCGCCAGCAGCCGGGGACAGAACTACGAGCAGTACTTC.

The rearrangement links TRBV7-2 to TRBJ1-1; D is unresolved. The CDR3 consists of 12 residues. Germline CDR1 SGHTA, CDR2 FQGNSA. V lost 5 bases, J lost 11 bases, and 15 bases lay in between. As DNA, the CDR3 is TGTGCCAGCAGCCCCAGGTTCCGGAGGGCTTTCTTT. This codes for CASSPRFRRAFF.

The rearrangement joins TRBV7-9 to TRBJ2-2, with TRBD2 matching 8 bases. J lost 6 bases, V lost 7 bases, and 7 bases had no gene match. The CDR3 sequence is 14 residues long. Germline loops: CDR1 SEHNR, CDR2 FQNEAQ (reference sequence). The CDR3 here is CASTGGAGAGELFF. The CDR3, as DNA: TGTGCCAGCACCGGGGGAGCGGGAGCCGGGGAGCTGTTTTTT.

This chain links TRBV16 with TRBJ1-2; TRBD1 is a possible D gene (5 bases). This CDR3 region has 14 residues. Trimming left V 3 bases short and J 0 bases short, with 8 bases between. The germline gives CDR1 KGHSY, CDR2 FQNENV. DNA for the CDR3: TGTGCCAGCAGCCACGACAGTACTAACTATGGCTACACCTTC. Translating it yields CASSHDSTNYGYTF.

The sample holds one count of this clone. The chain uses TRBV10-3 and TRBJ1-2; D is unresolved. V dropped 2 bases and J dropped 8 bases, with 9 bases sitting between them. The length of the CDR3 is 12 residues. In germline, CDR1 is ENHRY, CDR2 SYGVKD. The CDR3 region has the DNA TGTGCCATCAGTGAGCCGGAACAGGGCTACACCTTC. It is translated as CAISEPEQGYTF.

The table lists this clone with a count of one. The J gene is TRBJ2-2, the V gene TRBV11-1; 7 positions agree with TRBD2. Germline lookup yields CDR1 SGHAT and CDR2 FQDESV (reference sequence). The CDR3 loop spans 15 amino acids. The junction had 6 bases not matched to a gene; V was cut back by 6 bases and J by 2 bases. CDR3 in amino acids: CASSPPGGNTGELFF. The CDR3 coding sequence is TGTGCCAGCAGTCCCCCGGGAGGAAACACCGGGGAGCTGTTTTTT.

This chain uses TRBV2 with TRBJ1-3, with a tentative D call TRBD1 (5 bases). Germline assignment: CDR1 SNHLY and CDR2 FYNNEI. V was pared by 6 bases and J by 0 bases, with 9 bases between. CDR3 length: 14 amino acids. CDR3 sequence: CASRQDNSGNTIYF. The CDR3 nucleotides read TGTGCCAGCAGACAGGACAACTCTGGAAACACCATATATTTT. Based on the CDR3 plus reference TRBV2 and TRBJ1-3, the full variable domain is EPEVTQTPSHQVTQMGQEVILRCVPISNHLYFYWYRQILGQKVEFLVSFYNNEISEKSEIFDDQFSVERPDGSNFTLKIRSTKLEDSAMYFCASRQDNSGNTIYFGEGSWLTVV.

The CDR3 DNA is TGTGCCAGCAGCTTACTCGCAGGGCGGGAAGCTGAAGCTTTCTTT. It encodes CASSLLAGREAEAFF. The J gene is TRBJ1-1, the V gene TRBV7-9; tentatively, D is TRBD1 (5 bases). The CDR3 sequence is 15 residues long. The ends were cut back, 2 bases at V and 6 bases at J, with 16 bases in the middle. CDR1 and CDR2 (germline): SEHNR, FQNEAQ (reference sequence).

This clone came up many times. CDR3: CASSLASVMGTGRRLGTYEQYF. The CDR3 DNA sequence: TGTGCCAGCAGCTTAGCTTCGGTAATGGGGACAGGGAGGAGATTGGGCACCTACGAGCAGTACTTC. The chain uses TRBV7-2 and TRBJ2-7, with 9 bases matching TRBD1. The V gene end was trimmed by 0 bases and the J gene end by 2 bases; junction bases not matched to a gene: 23. The CDR3 is made up of 22 amino acids. CDR1 SGHTA and CDR2 FQGNSA come from the germline V gene.

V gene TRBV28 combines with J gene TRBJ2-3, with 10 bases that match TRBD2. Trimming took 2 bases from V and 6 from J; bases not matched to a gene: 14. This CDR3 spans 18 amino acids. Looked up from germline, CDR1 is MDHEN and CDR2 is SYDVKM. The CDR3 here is CASSLNPPVSGGADTQYF. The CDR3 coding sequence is TGTGCCAGCAGTTTAAACCCCCCAGTGAGCGGGGGGGCGGATACGCAGTATTTT.

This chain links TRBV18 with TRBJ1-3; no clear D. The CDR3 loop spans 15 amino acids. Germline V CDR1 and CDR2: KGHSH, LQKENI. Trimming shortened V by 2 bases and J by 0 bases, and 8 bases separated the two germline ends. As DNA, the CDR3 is TGTGCCAGCTCACCATCGCGCAACTCTGGAAACACCATATATTTT. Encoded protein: CASSPSRNSGNTIYF.

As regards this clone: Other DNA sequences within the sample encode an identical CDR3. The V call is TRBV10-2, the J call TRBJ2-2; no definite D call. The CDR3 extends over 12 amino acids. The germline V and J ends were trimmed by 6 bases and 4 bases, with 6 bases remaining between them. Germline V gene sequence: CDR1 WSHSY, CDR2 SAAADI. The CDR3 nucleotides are TGCGCCAGCAGGACGGGCACCGGGGAGCTGTTTTTT. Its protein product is CASRTGTGELFF.

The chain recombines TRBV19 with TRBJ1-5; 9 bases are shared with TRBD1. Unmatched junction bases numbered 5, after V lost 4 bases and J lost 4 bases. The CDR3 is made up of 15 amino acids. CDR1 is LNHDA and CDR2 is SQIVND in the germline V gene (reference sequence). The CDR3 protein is CASSKGTGRNQPQHF. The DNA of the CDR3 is TGTGCCAGTAGTAAAGGGACAGGGCGGAATCAGCCCCAGCATTTT. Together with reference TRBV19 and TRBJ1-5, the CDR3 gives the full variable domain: DGGITQSPKYLFRKEGQNVTLSCEQNLNHDAMYWYRQDPGQGLRLIYYSQIVNDFQKGDIAEGYSVSREKKESFPLTVTSAQKNPTAFYLCASSKGTGRNQPQHFGDGTRLSIL.

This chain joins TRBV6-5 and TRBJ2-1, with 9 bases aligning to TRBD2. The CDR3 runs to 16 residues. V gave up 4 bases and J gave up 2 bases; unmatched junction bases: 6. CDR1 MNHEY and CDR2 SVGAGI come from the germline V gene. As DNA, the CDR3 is TGTGCCAGCAGTTCCAGTAGCGGGGGACCCTACAATGAGCAGTTCTTC. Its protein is CASSSSSGGPYNEQFF.

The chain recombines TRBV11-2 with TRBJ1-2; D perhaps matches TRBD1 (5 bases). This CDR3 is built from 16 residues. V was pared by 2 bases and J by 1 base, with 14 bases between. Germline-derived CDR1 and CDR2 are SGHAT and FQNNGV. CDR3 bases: TGTGCCAGCAGCTTAACGCGGTCGGGGGGTAACTATGGCTACACCTTC. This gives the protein CASSLTRSGGNYGYTF.

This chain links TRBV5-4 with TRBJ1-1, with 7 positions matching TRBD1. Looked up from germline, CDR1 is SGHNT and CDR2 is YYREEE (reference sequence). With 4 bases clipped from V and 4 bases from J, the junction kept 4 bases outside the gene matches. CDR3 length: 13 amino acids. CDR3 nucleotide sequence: TGTGCCAGCAGCCCGACAGGGCTCACTGAAGCTTTCTTT. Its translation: CASSPTGLTEAFF.

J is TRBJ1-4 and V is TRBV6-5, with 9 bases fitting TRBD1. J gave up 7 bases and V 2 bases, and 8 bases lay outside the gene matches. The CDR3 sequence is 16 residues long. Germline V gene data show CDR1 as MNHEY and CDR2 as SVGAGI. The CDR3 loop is CASSYPTGTGPEKLFF. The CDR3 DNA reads TGTGCCAGCAGTTACCCGACCGGGACAGGGCCTGAAAAACTGTTTTTT.

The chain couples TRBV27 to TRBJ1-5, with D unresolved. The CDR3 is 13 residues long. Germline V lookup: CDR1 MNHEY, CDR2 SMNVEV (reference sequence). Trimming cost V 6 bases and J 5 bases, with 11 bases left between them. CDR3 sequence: CASSRRSDQPQHF. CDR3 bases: TGTGCCAGCAGCCGCAGGTCCGATCAGCCCCAGCATTTT.

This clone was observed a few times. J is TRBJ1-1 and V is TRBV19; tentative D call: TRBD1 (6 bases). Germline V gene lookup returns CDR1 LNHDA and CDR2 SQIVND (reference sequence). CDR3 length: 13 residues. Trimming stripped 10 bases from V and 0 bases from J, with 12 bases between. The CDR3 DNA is TGTGCCACCTCGACAGGACTGAACACTGAAGCTTTCTTT. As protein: CATSTGLNTEAFF.

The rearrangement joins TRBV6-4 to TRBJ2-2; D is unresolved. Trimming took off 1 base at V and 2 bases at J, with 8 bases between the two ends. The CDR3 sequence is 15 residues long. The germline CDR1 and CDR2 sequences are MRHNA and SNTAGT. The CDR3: CASSDFASNTGELFF. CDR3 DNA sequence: TGTGCCAGCAGTGACTTCGCAAGCAACACCGGGGAGCTGTTTTTT.

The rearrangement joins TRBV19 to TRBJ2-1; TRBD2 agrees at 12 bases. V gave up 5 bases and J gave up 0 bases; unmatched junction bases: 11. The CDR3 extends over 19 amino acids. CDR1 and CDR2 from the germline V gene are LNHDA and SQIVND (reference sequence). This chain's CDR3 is CASSRGLAGGPISYNEQFF. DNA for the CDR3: TGTGCCAGTAGTCGCGGGCTAGCGGGAGGGCCAATCTCCTACAATGAGCAGTTCTTC. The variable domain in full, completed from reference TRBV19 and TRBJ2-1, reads DGGITQSPKYLFRKEGQNVTLSCEQNLNHDAMYWYRQDPGQGLRLIYYSQIVNDFQKGDIAEGYSVSREKKESFPLTVTSAQKNPTAFYLCASSRGLAGGPISYNEQFFGPGTRLTVL.

The CDR3 loop is CSASISGGTDTQYF. In DNA form, the CDR3 reads TGCAGTGCTAGTATCAGCGGAGGCACAGATACGCAGTATTTT. This chain connects TRBV20-1 to TRBJ2-3; D perhaps matches TRBD2 (5 bases). Germline V lookup: CDR1 DFQATT, CDR2 SNEGSKA (reference sequence). V was pared by 3 bases and J by 1 base, with 11 bases between. The CDR3 loop spans 14 amino acids.